The 12 T cell receptor beta chains reported below all come from one sample, sequenced in a study of cytomegalovirus exposure and HLA in healthy donors. The PCR ran on 60 Vbeta and 13 Jbeta primers. The table came from immunoSEQ multiplex PCR; TCRdb's copy has only in-frame clones and leaves some out. This sample has about 200,000 clones, with 80% to 90% found just once. Sequenced material: PBMCs. Source of these receptors: a man between 25 and 39 years old in good health and CMV-seronegative.

The chain carries TRBV28 and TRBJ1-4; 9 bases line up with TRBD1. V lost 7 bases, J lost 5 bases, and 5 bases stayed unmatched. The CDR3 has 14 amino acids. The germline V gene has CDR1 MDHEN and CDR2 SYDVKM. The CDR3 here is CASNNDRGNEKLFF. The DNA for the CDR3 is TGTGCCAGCAATAATGACAGGGGGAATGAAAAACTGTTTTTT. The variable domain in full, with the rest retrieved from reference TRBV28 and TRBJ1-4, is DVKVTQSSRYLVKRTGEKVFLECVQDMDHENMFWYRQDPGLGLRLIYFSYDVKMKEKGDIPEGYSVSREKKERFSLILESASTNQTSMYLCASNNDRGNEKLFFGSGTQLSVL.

With respect to this clone: A junction end diverges from the germline sequence, so it may reflect a read error. Written as DNA, the CDR3 is TGTGCCAGCAGTGCCCGGCCTGGGGCCAACGGCCTGACTTTC. Protein product: CASSARPGANGLTF. The chain uses TRBV25-1 and TRBJ2-6; D perhaps matches TRBD1 (5 bases). The CDR3 runs to 14 residues. Germline assignment: CDR1 MGHDK and CDR2 SYGVNS.

CDR3 loop: CASSLEAGGDNEQFF. CDR3 nucleotides: TGTGCCAGCAGCTTAGAGGCGGGGGGAGACAATGAGCAGTTCTTC. The chain recombines TRBV11-3 with TRBJ2-1, with 8 positions matching TRBD2. The germline V gene encodes CDR1 SGHNT and CDR2 YENEEA. CDR3 length equals 15 residues. The J segment lost 5 bases and the V segment lost 0 bases, leaving 3 bases of the junction unmatched.

The chain carries TRBV4-2 and TRBJ2-7; tentatively, D is TRBD2 (6 bases). The CDR3 sequence is 14 residues long. Per germline, CDR1 LGHNA and CDR2 YNFKEQ. Trimming pared 0 bases from V and 8 bases from J, leaving 14 bases between. This chain's CDR3 is CASSQDGGAGKQYF. As DNA, the CDR3 is TGTGCCAGCAGCCAAGATGGAGGGGCTGGCAAGCAGTACTTC.

The chain combines TRBV9 with TRBJ1-1; D possibly corresponds to TRBD1 (6 bases). The CDR3 length is 16 residues. V was shortened by 0 bases and J by 7 bases, with 19 bases between the two germline ends. The V gene's germline CDR1 is SGDLS and CDR2 YYNGEE. This CDR3 reads CASSVEIGGAESEAFF. The CDR3 DNA reads as TGTGCCAGCAGCGTAGAAATAGGGGGGGCCGAGAGTGAAGCTTTCTTT.

The chain couples TRBV25-1 to TRBJ1-2; the D is unclear. The CDR3 extends over 11 amino acids. Germline CDR1 and CDR2: MGHDK and SYGVNS. The V end was cut by 3 bases, the J end by 14 bases, with 13 bases between. The CDR3 sequence: CASSDQDRETF. In DNA form, the CDR3 reads TGTGCCAGCAGTGACCAGGATAGAGAGACCTTC.

The J gene is TRBJ2-3, the V gene TRBV6-6, with D tentatively TRBD1 (5 bases). Trimming pared 2 bases from V and 4 bases from J, leaving 10 bases between. The CDR3 totals 14 residues. CDR1 and CDR2 (germline): MNHNY, SVGAGI (reference sequence). CDR3 coding DNA: TGTGCCAGCAGTTACCGTCAGGGCGCAGATACGCAGTATTTT. This codes for CASSYRQGADTQYF.

The V gene is TRBV19, the J gene TRBJ1-1; no firm D call. This CDR3 is built from 13 residues. CDR1 LNHDA and CDR2 SQIVND come from the germline V gene (reference sequence). V dropped 3 bases and J dropped 0 bases, with 5 bases sitting between them. The DNA of the CDR3 is TGTGCCAGTAGTATCTTCTTGAACACTGAAGCTTTCTTT. Translated, it gives CASSIFLNTEAFF.

The rearrangement joins TRBV30 to TRBJ2-7; 8 bases are shared with TRBD1. V lost 1 base and J lost 1; bases outside the gene matches: 9. The CDR3 length is 16 residues. Looked up from germline, CDR1 is GTSNPN and CDR2 is SVGIG (reference sequence). CDR3: CAWSDFLTGDSYEQYF. CDR3 bases: TGTGCCTGGAGTGATTTCTTGACAGGGGATTCCTACGAGCAGTACTTC.

The chain links TRBV25-1 to TRBJ2-1; D might be TRBD2 (6 bases). The germline V gene has CDR1 MGHDK and CDR2 SYGVNS. Trimming pared 5 bases from V and 8 bases from J, leaving 16 bases between. This CDR3 has 14 amino acids. CDR3 loop: CASSYGAGQDEQFF. DNA of the CDR3: TGTGCCAGCAGTTATGGGGCGGGGCAAGATGAGCAGTTCTTC.

The rearrangement joins TRBV28 to TRBJ2-1, with 8 bases matching TRBD2. The CDR3 runs to 16 residues. The V gene's germline CDR1 is MDHEN and CDR2 SYDVKM. Trimming removed 5 bases from V and 9 bases from J; junction bases left unmatched: 15. In nucleotides, the CDR3 is TGTGCCAGCAGTCCTACATCGGCCAGGACTAGCAGTGAGCAGTTCTTC. Protein product: CASSPTSARTSSEQFF.

This clone appeared once. The V call is TRBV14, the J call TRBJ2-3; weak D call: TRBD2 (7 bases). CDR3 length: 15 amino acids. Germline V lookup: CDR1 SGHDN, CDR2 FVKESK. V lost 1 base to trimming and J lost 4 bases, with 12 bases between them. The CDR3 sequence is CASSQGAGASDTQYF. As DNA, the CDR3 is TGTGCCAGCAGCCAAGGGGCGGGGGCCTCAGATACGCAGTATTTT.